This TCR beta chain emerged from a study of T cells in narcolepsy. Study at large: Healthy controls were enrolled alongside patients with narcolepsy type 1 or type 2. Points from the study as a whole: Autoreactive clonotypes reportedly recurred in blood of same and different patients, not controls.

TCRdb's copy holds only in-frame clones and misses some; the assay was immunoSEQ multiplex PCR. The data contain approximately 28,000 clones, 70% to 85% of them seen just once; the ten biggest clones take up under 1.2%. Per germline, CDR1 MDHEN and CDR2 SYDVKM. CDR3 length: 15 amino acids. J was trimmed by 12 bases and V by 6 bases; bases with no gene match: 10. About this clone: Its antigen is as yet unknown.

The receptor's source is a human donor in good health. What was sequenced was memory (CD45RA-) CD4+ T cells from blood. V usage is TRBV28 and J usage is TRBJ2-1, with 14 bases aligning to TRBD2. Here the CDR3 reads CASSDGLAGGSGQFF. DNA for the CDR3: TGTGCCAGCAGCGACGGACTAGCGGGGGGATCGGGGCAGTTCTTC.